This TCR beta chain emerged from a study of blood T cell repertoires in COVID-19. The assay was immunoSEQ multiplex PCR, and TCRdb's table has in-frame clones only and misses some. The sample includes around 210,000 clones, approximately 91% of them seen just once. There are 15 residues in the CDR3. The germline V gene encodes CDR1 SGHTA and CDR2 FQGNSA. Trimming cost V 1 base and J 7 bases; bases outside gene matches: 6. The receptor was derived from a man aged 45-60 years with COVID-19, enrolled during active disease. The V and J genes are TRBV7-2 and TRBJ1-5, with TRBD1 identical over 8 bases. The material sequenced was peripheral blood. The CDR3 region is CASSLGTGLGQPQHF. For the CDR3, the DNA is TGTGCCAGCAGCTTAGGGACAGGGCTCGGGCAGCCCCAGCATTTT.